The 10 T cell receptor beta chains reported below all come from one sample, sequenced in a study of beta chain features in type 1 diabetes. Sequenced material consisted of expressed TCRB transcripts (all of the isolated RNA was reverse transcribed). The assay was immunoSEQ multiplex PCR, and TCRdb's table has in-frame clones only and misses some. The table lists hundreds of thousands of clones, about 32% of them singletons. The sequencing input was naive CD4+ T cells from blood. The receptors were sampled from a man aged 18-30 years in good health.

This clone was counted between two and nine times. The chain joins TRBV7-3 to TRBJ2-3; 8 bases fit TRBD2. The CDR3 covers 15 residues. V lost 5 bases to trimming and J lost 1 base; unmatched junction nucleotides: 5. Germline V gene data show CDR1 as SGHTA and CDR2 as FQGTGA. CDR3 sequence: CASSLSGMGTDTQYF. DNA for the CDR3: TGTGCCAGCAGCCTTAGCGGGATGGGCACAGATACGCAGTATTTT.

The chain uses TRBV7-2 and TRBJ1-1; D is perhaps TRBD1 (5 bases). Deletions cut 4 bases from V and 0 bases from J, with 18 bases between. This CDR3 region has 17 residues. The germline V gene encodes CDR1 SGHTA and CDR2 FQGNSA. The CDR3 reads CASSWTRQTVLNTEAFF. In DNA, the CDR3 is TGTGCCAGCAGCTGGACCAGACAGACGGTGTTGAACACTGAAGCTTTCTTT.

The chain's CDR3 is CASSRGLDYGYTF. As DNA, the CDR3 is TGTGCCAGCAGCAGGGGGCTTGACTATGGCTACACCTTC. V and J are TRBV7-9 and TRBJ1-2, with 7 positions matching TRBD1. The germline gives CDR1 SEHNR, CDR2 FQNEAQ (reference sequence). The CDR3 has 13 residues. The V and J ends lost 5 bases and 3 bases, in that order; junction bases with no gene match: 3.

This clone has only a few counts. This chain links TRBV2 with TRBJ2-7; D is possibly TRBD2 (5 bases). CDR3 length: 17 amino acids. Trimming pared 7 bases from V and 4 bases from J, leaving 26 bases between. Germline V gene data show CDR1 as SNHLY and CDR2 as FYNNEI. CDR3 nucleotides: TGTGCCAGCAAGGCAGAGGGCCGCCGGTATGAGGCTTACGAGCAGTACTTC. This translates into CASKAEGRRYEAYEQYF.

This clone was counted a few times. Written as DNA, the CDR3 is TGTGCCTGGACCACCTTACGGGGTTATGGCTACACCTTC. This sequence encodes CAWTTLRGYGYTF. V gene TRBV30 combines with J gene TRBJ1-2; D gene unclear. This CDR3 is 13 amino acids long. Trimming took off 4 bases at V and 5 bases at J, with 14 bases between the two ends. Looked up from germline, CDR1 is GTSNPN and CDR2 is SVGIG (reference sequence).

This clone appeared a single time. This chain uses TRBV5-1 with TRBJ2-7; 8 nucleotides agree with TRBD1. V was clipped by 5 bases and J by 2 bases; unmatched bases: 6. CDR3 length: 14 residues. Looked up from germline, CDR1 is SGHRS and CDR2 is YFSETQ. The CDR3 coding sequence is TGCGCCAGCAGTTGGACAGGGATCACCTACGAGCAGTACTTC. It codes for CASSWTGITYEQYF.

The V gene is TRBV7-9, the J gene TRBJ2-3; 8 bases match TRBD2. CDR3 length equals 15 residues. The V and J ends lost 6 bases and 2 bases, in that order; junction bases with no gene match: 7. CDR1 SEHNR and CDR2 FQNEAQ come from the germline V gene (reference sequence). The CDR3 loop reads CASSYTSGNTDTQYF. The CDR3 DNA follows: TGTGCCAGCAGTTATACTAGCGGAAACACAGATACGCAGTATTTT.

Concerning this clone: A read error is possible here, since a much larger clone lies one base away. The same CDR3 can be traced to other DNA sequences in this sample. This chain links TRBV9 with TRBJ2-3; D is ambiguous. CDR1 is SGDLS, CDR2 YYNGEE, per germline. The CDR3 covers 12 residues. Trimming cost V 4 bases and J 0 bases, with 3 bases left between them. The CDR3: CASSPSTDTQYF. The CDR3 DNA sequence: TGTGCCAGCAGCCCAAGCACAGATACGCAGTATTTT.

This clone was detected a few times. The V and J genes are TRBV30 and TRBJ1-5; 9 positions agree with TRBD1. CDR1 and CDR2 (germline): GTSNPN, SVGIG (reference sequence). Germline trimming cut 2 bases from V and 5 bases from J; bases unmatched to any gene: 4. The CDR3 is 14 residues long. This CDR3 is CAWSRDRVDQPQHF. DNA for the CDR3: TGTGCCTGGAGTAGGGACAGGGTGGATCAGCCCCAGCATTTT.

This rearrangement joins TRBV19 to TRBJ2-1; D uncertain. Trimming left V 2 bases short and J 2 bases short, with 7 bases between. The CDR3 sequence is 14 residues long. Germline V gene lookup returns CDR1 LNHDA and CDR2 SQIVND (reference sequence). In DNA form, the CDR3 reads TGTGCCAGTAGTATATCTGCAGCCTACAATGAGCAGTTCTTC. Translating gives CASSISAAYNEQFF.